The TCR beta chain described here comes from a study of response to subunit inactivated influenza vaccine. Overall study findings and caveats: Researchers suggested that each seasonal influenza vaccination recruits few new T cells.

From germline, CDR1 is SGHDN and CDR2 FVKESK. The CDR3 runs 12 residues. V lost 1 base, J lost 10 bases, and 9 bases lay in between. TCRdb independently ran MiXCR on the RT-PCR reads; one entry per CDR3 protein. The sample has more than 600,000 distinct CDR3 sequences; approximately 17% are singletons. For this clonotype: No antigen is known for it.

The receptor comes from a man aged 50-60 years who received an inactivated influenza vaccine. Sequencing used PBMCs from blood, obtained 4 to 6 days after vaccination. The chain uses TRBV14 and TRBJ2-3; unclear D gene. As DNA, the CDR3 is TGTGCCAGCAGCCAAGGTGGTTTCCCGCAGTATTTT. This encodes CASSQGGFPQYF.